This T cell receptor (beta chain) originates from a study of blood T cell repertoires in COVID-19. Study overall: Whether acute or convalescent, the COVID-19 samples came from the United States, Italy and Spain. Sources were T cells, B-cell-depleted T cells, or PBMCs; the material itself was cDNA or gDNA.

Repertoires were generated with immunoSEQ multiplex PCR, while TCRdb's copy carries only in-frame clones and drops some. The data hold around 120,000 clones, with almost 80% observed a single time. The V gene's germline CDR1 is SNHLY and CDR2 FYNNEI. The trim removed 8 bases at V and 6 bases at J, leaving 1 base unmatched. The CDR3 consists of 10 residues. Sequenced material: peripheral blood. This sequence originates from a human donor in a cohort sampled during active COVID-19. The V gene is TRBV2, the J gene TRBJ2-7; 7 bases agree with TRBD2. The CDR3 DNA reads TGTGCCAGCGGCGGGGGCGAGCAGTACTTC. The encoded protein is CASGGGEQYF.